Sequencing of this T cell receptor (beta chain) was carried out in a study of shared clonotypes between healthy human individuals. Across the whole study: The donors, two women and a few men, were aged 18 to 49.

From CD4+ cells came CD45RA+ naive and CD45RA-negative memory subsets. Broader study findings: Across a handful of donors, naive CD4 shared around 5.3%, naive CD8 more than 3%, memory CD4 2% to 2.5%, memory CD8 0.4% to 0.5%.

Turning to this clone: Its antigen is currently unknown.

TCRdb keeps only in-frame clones here, not all; method: immunoSEQ multiplex PCR. The repertoire has about 2.4 million clones, roughly 93% of them found once; the top ten carry roughly 0.36%. The V end lost 5 bases, the J end lost 0 bases, and 14 bases lay between the germline ends. Germline V gene sequence: CDR1 LNHNV, CDR2 YYDKDF (reference sequence). This CDR3 region has 16 residues. Sequencing was carried out using naive CD4+ T cells from PBMCs. This sample's subset: CD45RA+ positively selected. This sequence was found in a man aged 18-30 years in good health. Some clones in this sample may be carry-over from other donors' samples. The chain combines TRBV15 with TRBJ2-1; maybe TRBD2 (5 bases). The chain's CDR3 is CATSASPAPSYNEQFF. The CDR3 DNA sequence: TGTGCCACCAGCGCTAGCCCAGCGCCCTCCTACAATGAGCAGTTCTTC.